Included here is one TCR beta chain sequence, with context. Trimming pared 6 bases from V and 5 bases from J, leaving 10 bases between. This CDR3 has 12 amino acids. Germline CDR1 reads MNHEY; CDR2 reads SVGEGT. This record comes from a study of blood T cell repertoires in COVID-19. Across the study: The United States, Italy and Spain supplied acute and convalescent COVID-19 samples. Sample material is recorded as cDNA or gDNA derived from T cells, B-cell-depleted T cells, or PBMCs.

As processed by the authors: By means of reference gene primer amplification, nucleated cell counts were estimated. Profiling relied on immunoSEQ multiplex PCR, and the TCRdb table lists in-frame clones only, not all of them. V and J calls and clone size are as listed in that table; D and trimming were resolved from the DNA. The table records 150,000 to 200,000 clones, 74% of them present only once. Sequenced sample: peripheral blood. The TCR was taken from a woman at least 80 years old with acute or convalescent COVID-19. The chain uses TRBV6-2 or TRBV6-3 and TRBJ1-1; the D gene is possibly TRBD1 (6 bases). The CDR3 nucleotides read TGTGCCAGCAGCTTCGGACAGACTGAAGCTTTCTTT. Its protein product is CASSFGQTEAFF.